The T cell receptor (beta chain) under discussion was sequenced for a study of blood T cell repertoires in COVID-19. At the level of the study: Italy, Spain and the United States were the sources of the convalescent and acute COVID-19 samples.

Germline V CDR1 and CDR2: MNHEY, SMNVEV (reference sequence). The CDR3 spans 15 residues. V was trimmed by 3 bases and J by 0 bases, leaving 9 bases between them. Original handling: Quantification of nucleated cells was approximated via reference gene primer amplification. The repertoire was sequenced with immunoSEQ multiplex PCR; TCRdb's copy has only in-frame clones and lacks some. The V and J calls and clone size come from that table; D and trimming were worked out from the DNA. The profile covers approximately 280,000 clones, with roughly 91% appearing a single time and roughly 4.8% taken by the ten largest.

Sequencing input: peripheral blood. This TCR was recovered from a man in his forties with acute or convalescent COVID-19. V is TRBV27 and J is TRBJ1-5; the D is unclear. CDR3 nucleotide sequence: TGTGCCAGCAGTTTCAAACCCTATAGCAATCAGCCCCAGCATTTT. Its translation is CASSFKPYSNQPQHF.